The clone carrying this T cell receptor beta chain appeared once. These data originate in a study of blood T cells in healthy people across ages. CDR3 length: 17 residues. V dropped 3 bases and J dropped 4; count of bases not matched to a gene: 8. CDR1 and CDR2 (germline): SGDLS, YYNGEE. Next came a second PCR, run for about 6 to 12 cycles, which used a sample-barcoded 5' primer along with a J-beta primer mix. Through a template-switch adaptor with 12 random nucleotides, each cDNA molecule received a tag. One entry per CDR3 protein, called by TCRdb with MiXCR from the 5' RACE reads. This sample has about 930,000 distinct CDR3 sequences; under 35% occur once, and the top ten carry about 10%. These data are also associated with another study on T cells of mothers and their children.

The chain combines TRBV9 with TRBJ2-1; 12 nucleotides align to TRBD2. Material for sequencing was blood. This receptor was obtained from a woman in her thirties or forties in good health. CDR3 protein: CASSARTSGVKYNEQFF. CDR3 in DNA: TGTGCCAGCAGCGCTCGGACTAGCGGGGTAAAGTACAATGAGCAGTTCTTC.